The clone carrying this TCR beta chain was found a few times. Its specificity is not known. 5'RACE with constant-segment primers yielded barcoded, UMI-tagged TCR alpha and TCR beta cDNA libraries. TCRdb reprocessed the 5' RACE reads via MiXCR and lists one record per CDR3 protein. The table has fewer than 700,000 distinct CDR3 sequences, roughly 18% seen once. This CDR3 has 15 amino acids. CDR1 and CDR2 from the germline V gene are DFQATT and SNEGSKA (reference sequence). Trimming at V came to 5 bases and at J to 8 bases, leaving 9 bases not matched to a gene. This sample was included in a study of T-cell memory formation after mild COVID-19. Study-level points and caveats: The pre-infection memory compartment contained some responding clones, suggesting cross-reactive memory joined. Second-wave clones peaking on day 37 lacked confirmed SARS-CoV-2 specificity.

The chain employs TRBV20-1 and TRBJ2-1; 13 nucleotides match TRBD2. The sequence came from an adult woman who had mild COVID-19 (a few samples of this study predate the infection). Cell type and time point are not known. Source material: PBMCs or a T cell subset sorted from them (not recorded which). The CDR3 sequence: CSASRTSGSPHEQFF. The DNA for the CDR3 is TGCAGTGCTTCCCGGACTAGCGGGAGTCCCCATGAGCAGTTCTTC.